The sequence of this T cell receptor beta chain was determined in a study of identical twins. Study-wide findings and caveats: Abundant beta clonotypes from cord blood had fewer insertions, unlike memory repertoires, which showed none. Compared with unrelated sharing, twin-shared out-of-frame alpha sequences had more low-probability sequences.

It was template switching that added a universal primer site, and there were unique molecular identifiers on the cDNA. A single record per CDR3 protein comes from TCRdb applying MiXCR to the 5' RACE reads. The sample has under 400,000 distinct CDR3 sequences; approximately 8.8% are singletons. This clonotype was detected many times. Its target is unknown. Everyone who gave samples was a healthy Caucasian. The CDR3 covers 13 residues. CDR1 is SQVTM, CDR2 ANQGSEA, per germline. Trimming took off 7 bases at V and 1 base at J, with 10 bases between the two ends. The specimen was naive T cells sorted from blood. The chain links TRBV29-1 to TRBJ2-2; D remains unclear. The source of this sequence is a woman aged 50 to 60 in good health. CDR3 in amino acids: CSAYRQNTGELFF. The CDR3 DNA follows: TGCAGCGCCTACAGACAGAACACCGGGGAGCTGTTTTTT.